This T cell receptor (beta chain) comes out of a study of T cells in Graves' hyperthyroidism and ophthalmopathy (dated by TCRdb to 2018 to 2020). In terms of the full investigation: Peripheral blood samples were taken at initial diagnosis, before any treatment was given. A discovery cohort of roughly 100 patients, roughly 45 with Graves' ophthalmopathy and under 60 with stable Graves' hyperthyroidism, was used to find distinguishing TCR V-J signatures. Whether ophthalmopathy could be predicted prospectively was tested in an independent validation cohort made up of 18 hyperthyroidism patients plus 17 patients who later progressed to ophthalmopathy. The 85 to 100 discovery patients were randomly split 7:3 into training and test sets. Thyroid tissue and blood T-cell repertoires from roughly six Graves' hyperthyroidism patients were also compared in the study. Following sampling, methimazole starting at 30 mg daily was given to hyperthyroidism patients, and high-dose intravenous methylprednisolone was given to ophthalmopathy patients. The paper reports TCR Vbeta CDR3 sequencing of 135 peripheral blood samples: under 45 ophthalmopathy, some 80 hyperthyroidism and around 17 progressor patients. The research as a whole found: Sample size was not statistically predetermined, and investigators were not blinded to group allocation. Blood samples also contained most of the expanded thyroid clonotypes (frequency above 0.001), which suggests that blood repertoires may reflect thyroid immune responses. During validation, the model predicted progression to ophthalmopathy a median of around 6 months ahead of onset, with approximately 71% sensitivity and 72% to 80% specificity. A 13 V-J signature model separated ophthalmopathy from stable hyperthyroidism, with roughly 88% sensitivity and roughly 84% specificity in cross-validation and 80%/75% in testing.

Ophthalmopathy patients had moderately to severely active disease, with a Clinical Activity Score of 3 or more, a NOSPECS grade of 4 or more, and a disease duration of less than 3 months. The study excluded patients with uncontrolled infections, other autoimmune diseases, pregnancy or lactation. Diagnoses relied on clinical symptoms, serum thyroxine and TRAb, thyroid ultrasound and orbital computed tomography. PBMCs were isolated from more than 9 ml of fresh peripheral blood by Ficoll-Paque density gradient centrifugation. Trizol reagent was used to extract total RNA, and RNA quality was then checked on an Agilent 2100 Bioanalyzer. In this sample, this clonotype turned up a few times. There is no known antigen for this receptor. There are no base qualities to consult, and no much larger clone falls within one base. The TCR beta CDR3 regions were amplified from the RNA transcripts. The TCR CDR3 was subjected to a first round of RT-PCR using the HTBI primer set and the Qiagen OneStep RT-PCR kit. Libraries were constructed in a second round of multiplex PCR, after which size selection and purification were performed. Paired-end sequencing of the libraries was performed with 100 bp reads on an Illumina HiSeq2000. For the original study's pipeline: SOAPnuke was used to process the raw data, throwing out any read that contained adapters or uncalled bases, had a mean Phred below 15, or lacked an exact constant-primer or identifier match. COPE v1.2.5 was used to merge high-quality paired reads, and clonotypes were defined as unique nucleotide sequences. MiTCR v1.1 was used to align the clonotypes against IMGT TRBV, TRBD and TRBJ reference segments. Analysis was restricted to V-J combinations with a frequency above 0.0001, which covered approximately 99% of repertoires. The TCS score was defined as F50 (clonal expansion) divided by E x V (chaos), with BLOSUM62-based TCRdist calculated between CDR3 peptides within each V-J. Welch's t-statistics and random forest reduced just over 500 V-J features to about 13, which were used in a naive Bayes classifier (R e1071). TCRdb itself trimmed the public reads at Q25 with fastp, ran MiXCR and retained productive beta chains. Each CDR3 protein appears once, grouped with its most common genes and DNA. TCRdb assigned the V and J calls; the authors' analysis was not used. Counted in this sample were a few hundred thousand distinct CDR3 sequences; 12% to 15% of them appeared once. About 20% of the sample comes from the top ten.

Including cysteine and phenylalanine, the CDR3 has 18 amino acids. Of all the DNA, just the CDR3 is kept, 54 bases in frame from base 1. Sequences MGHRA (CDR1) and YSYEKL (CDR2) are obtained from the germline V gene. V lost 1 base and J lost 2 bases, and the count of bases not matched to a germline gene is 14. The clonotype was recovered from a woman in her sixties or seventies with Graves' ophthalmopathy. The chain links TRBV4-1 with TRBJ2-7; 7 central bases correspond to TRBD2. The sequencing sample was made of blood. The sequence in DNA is TGCGCCAGCAGCCAAGGGACTAGGACCGGGAAGTTTGCCTACGAGCAGTACTTC. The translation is CASSQGTRTGKFAYEQYF.